In this sample, the clone carrying this T cell receptor beta chain turned up a few times. The antigen is undetermined. The entry originates in a study of human T cells and chemical hapten exposure. Study-wide background: Small pooled library volume differences chiefly drove per-sample TCR yield variation.

The CDR3 totals 16 residues. With V trimmed by 0 bases and J by 0 bases, 5 bases remained unmatched. Germline loops: CDR1 DFQATT, CDR2 SNEGSKA (reference sequence). Study-wide results and limits: Sensitizing with DPC caused no change in TCRs above 1 in 1000 frequency.

From the RACE reads, TCRdb called clonotypes with MiXCR, one entry per CDR3 protein. Among over 70,000 distinct CDR3 sequences listed, approximately 11% were seen once. The sample's time point: patch test 3, about 24 weeks after DPC sensitization. The treatment here: therapeutic diphenylcyclopropenone sensitization with weekly scalp DPC. The chain carries TRBV20-1 and TRBJ1-5; TRBD1 agrees at 7 bases. The source was whole blood, collected in connection with sensitization to the hapten diphenylcyclopropenone (DPC). The clonotype originates from a young woman with alopecia areata. Some clones in this sample may be carry-over from other donors' samples. CDR3 residues: CSARDLGGLSNQPQHF. In DNA, the CDR3 is TGCAGTGCTAGAGATTTAGGGGGCCTTAGCAATCAGCCCCAGCATTTT.